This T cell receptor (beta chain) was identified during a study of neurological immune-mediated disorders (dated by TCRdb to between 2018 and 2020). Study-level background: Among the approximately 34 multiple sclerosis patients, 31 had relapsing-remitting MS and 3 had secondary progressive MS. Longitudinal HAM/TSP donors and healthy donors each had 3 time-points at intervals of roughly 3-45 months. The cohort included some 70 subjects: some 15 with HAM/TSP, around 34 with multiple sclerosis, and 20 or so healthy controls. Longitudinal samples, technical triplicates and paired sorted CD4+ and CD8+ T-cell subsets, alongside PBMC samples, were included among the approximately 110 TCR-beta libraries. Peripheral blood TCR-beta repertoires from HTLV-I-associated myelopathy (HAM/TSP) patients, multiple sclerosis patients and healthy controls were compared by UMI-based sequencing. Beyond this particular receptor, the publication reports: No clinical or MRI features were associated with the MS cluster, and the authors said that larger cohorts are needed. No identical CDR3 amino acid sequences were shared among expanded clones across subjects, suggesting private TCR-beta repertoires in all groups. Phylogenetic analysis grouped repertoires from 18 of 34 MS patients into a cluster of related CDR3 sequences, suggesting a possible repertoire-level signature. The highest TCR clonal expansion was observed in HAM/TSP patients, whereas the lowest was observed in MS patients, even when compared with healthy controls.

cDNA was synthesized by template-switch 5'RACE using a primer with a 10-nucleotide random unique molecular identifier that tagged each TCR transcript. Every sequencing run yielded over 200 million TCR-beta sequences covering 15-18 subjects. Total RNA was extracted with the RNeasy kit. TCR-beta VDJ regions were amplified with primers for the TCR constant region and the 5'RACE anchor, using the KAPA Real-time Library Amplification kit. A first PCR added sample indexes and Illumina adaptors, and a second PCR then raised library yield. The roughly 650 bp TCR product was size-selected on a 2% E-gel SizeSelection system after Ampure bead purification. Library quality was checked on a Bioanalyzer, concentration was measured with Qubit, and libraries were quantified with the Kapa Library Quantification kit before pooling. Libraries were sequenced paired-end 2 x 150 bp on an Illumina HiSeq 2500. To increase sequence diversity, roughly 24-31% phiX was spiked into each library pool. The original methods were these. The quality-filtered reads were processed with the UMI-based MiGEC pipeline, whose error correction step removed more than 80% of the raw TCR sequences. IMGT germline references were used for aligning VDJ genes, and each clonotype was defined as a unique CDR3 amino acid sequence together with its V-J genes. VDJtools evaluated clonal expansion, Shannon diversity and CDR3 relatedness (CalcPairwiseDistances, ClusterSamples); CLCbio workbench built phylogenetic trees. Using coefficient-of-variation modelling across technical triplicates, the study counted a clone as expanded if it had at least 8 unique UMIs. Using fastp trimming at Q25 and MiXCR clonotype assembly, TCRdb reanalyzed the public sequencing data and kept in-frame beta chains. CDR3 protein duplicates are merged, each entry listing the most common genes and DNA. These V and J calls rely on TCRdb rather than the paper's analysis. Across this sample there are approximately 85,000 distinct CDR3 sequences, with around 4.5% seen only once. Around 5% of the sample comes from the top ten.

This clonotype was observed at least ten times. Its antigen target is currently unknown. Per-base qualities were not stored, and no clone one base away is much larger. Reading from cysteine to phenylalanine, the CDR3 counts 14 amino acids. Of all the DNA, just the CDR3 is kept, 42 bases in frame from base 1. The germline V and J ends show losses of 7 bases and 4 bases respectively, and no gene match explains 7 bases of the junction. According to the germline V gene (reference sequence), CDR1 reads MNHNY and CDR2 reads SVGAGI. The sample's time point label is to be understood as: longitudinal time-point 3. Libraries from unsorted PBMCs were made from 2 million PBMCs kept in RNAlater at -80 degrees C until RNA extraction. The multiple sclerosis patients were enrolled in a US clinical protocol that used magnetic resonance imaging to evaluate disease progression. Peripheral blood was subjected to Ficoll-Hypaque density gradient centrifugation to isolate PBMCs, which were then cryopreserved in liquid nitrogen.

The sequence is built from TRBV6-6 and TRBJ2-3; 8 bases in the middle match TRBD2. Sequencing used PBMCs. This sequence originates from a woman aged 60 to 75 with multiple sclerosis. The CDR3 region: CASKFGGASDTQYF. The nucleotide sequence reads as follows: TGTGCCAGCAAATTCGGGGGGGCCTCAGATACGCAGTATTTT.